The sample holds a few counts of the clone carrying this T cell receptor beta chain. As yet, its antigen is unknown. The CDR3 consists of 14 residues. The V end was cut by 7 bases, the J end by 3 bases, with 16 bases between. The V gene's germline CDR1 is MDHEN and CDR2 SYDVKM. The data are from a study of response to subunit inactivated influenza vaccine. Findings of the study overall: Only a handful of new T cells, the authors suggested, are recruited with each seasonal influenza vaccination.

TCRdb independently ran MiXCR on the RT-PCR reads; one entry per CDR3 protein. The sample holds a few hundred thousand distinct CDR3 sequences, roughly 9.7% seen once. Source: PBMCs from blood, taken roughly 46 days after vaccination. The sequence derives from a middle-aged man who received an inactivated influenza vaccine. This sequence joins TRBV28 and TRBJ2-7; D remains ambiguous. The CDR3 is CASTLNTLRYEQYF. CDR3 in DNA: TGTGCCAGCACCTTGAACACCCTTCGCTACGAGCAGTACTTC.